This TCR beta chain derives from a study of T cell responses to AZD1222 COVID-19 vaccine. Whole-study results and caveats: Spike-specific TCR breadth and depth grew following two AZD1222 doses. Clonal diversity may have been underestimated in mostly white British donors. Unmutated variant regions are reportedly targeted by nearly half of spike-specific TCRs. CD4 TCRs associated with vaccination spanned spike, dominating at 160-218 and 743-854.

TCRdb's copy holds only in-frame clones and misses some; the assay was immunoSEQ multiplex PCR. The data hold around 50,000 clones, with just over 85% observed a single time. The V segment lost 6 bases and the J segment 5 bases; nucleotides outside the gene matches: 10. The CDR3 sequence is 15 residues long. Germline V gene sequence: CDR1 SQVTM, CDR2 ANQGSEA. A word on this clone: The antigen is not known.

The sequenced sample was peripheral blood, obtained 28 days after the second AZD1222 dose. J is TRBJ2-5 and V is TRBV29-1; 12 nucleotides align to TRBD2. The receptor was isolated from an adult who received the AZD1222 COVID-19 vaccine. CDR3 nucleotides: TGCAGCGTCAGAGCTAGCGGGAGGGCGGGGGAGACCCAGTACTTC. This sequence encodes CSVRASGRAGETQYF.